This TCR beta chain was retrieved from a study of identical twins. Study-level results: Clonotypes of the beta chain that were abundant in cord blood carried fewer insertions (memory repertoires showed none). Less excess twin sharing appeared in beta out-of-frame sequences. Out-of-frame alpha sequences shared by twins were enriched for low generation probability.

TCRdb passed the 5' RACE reads through MiXCR, listing each CDR3 protein once. The repertoire holds 400,000 to 500,000 distinct CDR3 sequences, with under 20% as singletons. V shed 5 bases, J shed 1 base, and the junction held 3 bases outside the gene matches. The length of the CDR3 is 14 residues. Many counts were recorded for this clonotype. Its specificity is unknown. V usage is TRBV12-3 or TRBV12-4 and J usage is TRBJ2-7, with 9 bases matching TRBD1. The source is a man aged 50 or older in good health. Material: naive T cells sorted from blood. In nucleotides, the CDR3 is TGTGCCAGCAGTGTCGACAGGGGGTCCTACGAGCAGTACTTC. It specifies CASSVDRGSYEQYF.